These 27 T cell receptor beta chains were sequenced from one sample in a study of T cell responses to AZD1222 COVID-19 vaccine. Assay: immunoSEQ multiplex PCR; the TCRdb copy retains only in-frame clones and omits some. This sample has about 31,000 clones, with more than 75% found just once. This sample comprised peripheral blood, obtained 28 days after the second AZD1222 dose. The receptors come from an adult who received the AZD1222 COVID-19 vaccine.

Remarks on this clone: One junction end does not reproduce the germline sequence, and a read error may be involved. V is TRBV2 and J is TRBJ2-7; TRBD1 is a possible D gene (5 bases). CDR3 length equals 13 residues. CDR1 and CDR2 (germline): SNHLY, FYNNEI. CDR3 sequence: CASNEQASYEQYF. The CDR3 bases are TGTGCCAGCAATGAACAGGCCTCCTACGAGCAGTACTTC.

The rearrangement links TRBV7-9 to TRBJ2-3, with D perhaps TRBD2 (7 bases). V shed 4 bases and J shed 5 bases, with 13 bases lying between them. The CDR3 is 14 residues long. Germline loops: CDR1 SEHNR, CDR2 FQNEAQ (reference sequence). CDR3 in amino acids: CASSYSGGQDTQYF. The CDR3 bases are TGTGCCAGCAGCTACTCCGGGGGGCAAGATACGCAGTATTTT.

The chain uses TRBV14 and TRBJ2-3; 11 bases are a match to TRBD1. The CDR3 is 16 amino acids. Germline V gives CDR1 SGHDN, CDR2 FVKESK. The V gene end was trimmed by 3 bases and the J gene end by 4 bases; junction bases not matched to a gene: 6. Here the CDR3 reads CASSHRTGGYADTQYF. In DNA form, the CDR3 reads TGTGCCAGCAGCCACCGGACAGGGGGCTACGCAGATACGCAGTATTTT.

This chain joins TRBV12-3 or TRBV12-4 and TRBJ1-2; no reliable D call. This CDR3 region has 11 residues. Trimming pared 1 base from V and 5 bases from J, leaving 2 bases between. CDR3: CASSLGYGYTF. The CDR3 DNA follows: TGTGCCAGCAGTTTAGGGTATGGCTACACCTTC.

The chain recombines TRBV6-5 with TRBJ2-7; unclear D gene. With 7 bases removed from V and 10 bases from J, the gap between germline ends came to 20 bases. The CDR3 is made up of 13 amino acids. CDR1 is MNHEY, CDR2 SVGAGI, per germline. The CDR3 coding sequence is TGTGCCAGCAACCCTGGGCCCCCGAGTGGCCAGTACTTC. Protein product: CASNPGPPSGQYF.

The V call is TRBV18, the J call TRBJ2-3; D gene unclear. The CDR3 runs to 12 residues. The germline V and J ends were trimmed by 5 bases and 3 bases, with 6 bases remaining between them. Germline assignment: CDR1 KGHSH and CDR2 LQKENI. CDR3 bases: TGTGCCAGCTCAACTCAGACAGATACGCAGTATTTT. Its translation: CASSTQTDTQYF.

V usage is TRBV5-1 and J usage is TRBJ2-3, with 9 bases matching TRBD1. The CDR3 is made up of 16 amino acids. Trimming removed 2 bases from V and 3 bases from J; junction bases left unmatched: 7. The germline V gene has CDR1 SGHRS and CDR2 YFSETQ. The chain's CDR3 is CASSFGQGPRTDTQYF. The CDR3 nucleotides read TGCGCCAGCAGCTTTGGACAGGGGCCAAGGACAGATACGCAGTATTTT.

The CDR3 DNA is TGTGCCAGTAGTTCATTAGCGGCCTCCTACAATGAGCAGTTCTTC. Its translation: CASSSLAASYNEQFF. The chain links TRBV19 to TRBJ2-1, with D perhaps TRBD2 (6 bases). Per germline, CDR1 LNHDA and CDR2 SQIVND (reference sequence). This CDR3 region has 15 residues. The V and J ends lost 5 bases and 0 bases respectively, with 11 bases between them.

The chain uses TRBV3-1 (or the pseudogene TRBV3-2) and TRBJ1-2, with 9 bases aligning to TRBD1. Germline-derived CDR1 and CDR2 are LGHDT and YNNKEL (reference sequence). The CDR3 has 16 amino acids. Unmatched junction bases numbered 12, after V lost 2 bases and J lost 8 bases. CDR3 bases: TGTGCCAGCAGCCAAAACCTACCGGGACAGGGCCCGGGCTACACCTTC. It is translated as CASSQNLPGQGPGYTF.

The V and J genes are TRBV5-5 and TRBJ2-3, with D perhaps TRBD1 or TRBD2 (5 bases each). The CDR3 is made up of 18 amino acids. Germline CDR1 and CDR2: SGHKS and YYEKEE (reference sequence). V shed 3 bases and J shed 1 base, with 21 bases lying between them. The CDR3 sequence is CASSSTLISGRRTDTQYF. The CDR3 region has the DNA TGTGCCAGCAGCTCCACCCTTATTTCGGGACGGCGCACAGATACGCAGTATTTT.

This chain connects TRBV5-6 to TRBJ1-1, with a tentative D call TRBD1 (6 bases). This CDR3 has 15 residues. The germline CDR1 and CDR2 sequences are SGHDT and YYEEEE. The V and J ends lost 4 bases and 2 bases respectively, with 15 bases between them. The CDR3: CASSTTTGPNTEAFF. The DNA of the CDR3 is TGTGCCAGCAGCACAACGACAGGACCAAACACTGAAGCTTTCTTT.

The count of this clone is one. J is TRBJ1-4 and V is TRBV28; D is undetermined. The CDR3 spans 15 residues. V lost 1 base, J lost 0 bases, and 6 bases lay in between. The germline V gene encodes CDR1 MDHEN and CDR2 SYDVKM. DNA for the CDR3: TGTGCCAGCAGTTTATTAGGTGCAACTAATGAAAAACTGTTTTTT. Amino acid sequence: CASSLLGATNEKLFF.

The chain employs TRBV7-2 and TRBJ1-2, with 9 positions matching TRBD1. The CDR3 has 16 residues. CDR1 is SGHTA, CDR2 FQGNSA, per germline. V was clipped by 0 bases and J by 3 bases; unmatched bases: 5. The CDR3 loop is CASSLALGQGDYGYTF. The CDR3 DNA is TGTGCCAGCAGCTTAGCGCTGGGACAGGGTGACTATGGCTACACCTTC.

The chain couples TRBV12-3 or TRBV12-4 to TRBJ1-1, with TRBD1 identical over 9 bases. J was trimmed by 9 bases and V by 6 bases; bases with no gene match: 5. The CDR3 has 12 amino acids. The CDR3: CASSSGTGQAFF. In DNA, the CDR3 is TGTGCCAGCAGCTCCGGGACAGGGCAAGCTTTCTTT.

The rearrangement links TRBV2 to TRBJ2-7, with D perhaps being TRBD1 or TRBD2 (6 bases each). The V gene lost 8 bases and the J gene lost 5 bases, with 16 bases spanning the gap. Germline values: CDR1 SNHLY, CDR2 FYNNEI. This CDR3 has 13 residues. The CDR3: CASVPGASNEQYF. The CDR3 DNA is TGTGCCAGCGTCCCGGGGGCGAGCAACGAGCAGTACTTC. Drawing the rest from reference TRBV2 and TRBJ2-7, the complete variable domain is EPEVTQTPSHQVTQMGQEVILRCVPISNHLYFYWYRQILGQKVEFLVSFYNNEISEKSEIFDDQFSVERPDGSNFTLKIRSTKLEDSAMYFCASVPGASNEQYFGPGTRLTVT.

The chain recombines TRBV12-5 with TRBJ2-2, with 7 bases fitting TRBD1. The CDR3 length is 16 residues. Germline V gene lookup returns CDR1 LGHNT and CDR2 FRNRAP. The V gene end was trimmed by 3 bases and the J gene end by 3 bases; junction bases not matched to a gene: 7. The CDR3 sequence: CASGFPHRGDTGELFF. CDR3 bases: TGTGCTAGTGGTTTCCCCCACAGGGGAGACACCGGGGAGCTGTTTTTT.

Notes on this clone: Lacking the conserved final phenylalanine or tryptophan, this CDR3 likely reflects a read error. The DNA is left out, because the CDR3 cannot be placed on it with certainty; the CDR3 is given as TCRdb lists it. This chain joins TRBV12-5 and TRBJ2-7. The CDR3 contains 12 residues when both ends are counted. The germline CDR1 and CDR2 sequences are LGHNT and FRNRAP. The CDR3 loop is CASGLGIGDRDL.

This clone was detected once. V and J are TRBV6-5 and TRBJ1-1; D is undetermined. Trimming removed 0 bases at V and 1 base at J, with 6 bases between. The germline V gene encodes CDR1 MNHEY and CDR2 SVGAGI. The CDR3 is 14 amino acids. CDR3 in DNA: TGTGCCAGCAGTTACTCATTCAAGAACACTGAAGCTTTCTTT. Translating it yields CASSYSFKNTEAFF.

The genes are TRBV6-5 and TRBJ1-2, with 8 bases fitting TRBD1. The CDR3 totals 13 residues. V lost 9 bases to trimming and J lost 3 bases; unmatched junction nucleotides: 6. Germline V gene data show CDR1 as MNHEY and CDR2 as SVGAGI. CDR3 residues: CASRTGLDYGYTF. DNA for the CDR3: TGTGCCAGTAGGACAGGGCTCGACTATGGCTACACCTTC.

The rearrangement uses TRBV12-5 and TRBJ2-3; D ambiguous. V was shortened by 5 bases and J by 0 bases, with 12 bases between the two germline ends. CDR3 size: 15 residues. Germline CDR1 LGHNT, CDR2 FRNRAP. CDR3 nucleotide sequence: TGTGCTAGTGGTCCGGATCTACCGAGCACAGATACGCAGTATTTT. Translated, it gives CASGPDLPSTDTQYF.

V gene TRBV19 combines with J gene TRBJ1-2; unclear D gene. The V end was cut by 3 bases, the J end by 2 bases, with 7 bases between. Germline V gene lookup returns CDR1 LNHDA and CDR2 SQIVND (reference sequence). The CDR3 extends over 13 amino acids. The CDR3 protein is CASSIPENYGYTF. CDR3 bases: TGTGCCAGTAGTATCCCAGAGAACTATGGCTACACCTTC.

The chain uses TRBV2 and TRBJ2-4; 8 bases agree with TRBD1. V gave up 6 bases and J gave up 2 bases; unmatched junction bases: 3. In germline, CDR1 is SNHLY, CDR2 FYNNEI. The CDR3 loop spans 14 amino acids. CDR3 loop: CASRGQGSKNIQYF. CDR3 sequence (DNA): TGTGCCAGCAGAGGACAGGGTTCCAAAAACATTCAGTACTTC.

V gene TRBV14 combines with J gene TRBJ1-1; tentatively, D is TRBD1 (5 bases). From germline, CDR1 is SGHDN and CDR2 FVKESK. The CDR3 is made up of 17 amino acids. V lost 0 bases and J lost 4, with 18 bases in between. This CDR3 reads CASSQDRGAGMVTEAFF. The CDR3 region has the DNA TGTGCCAGCAGCCAAGATAGGGGCGCGGGTATGGTCACTGAAGCTTTCTTT.

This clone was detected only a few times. The CDR3 nucleotides are TGCAGTGCTAGTTCCCCGAGCGGGGGGGCCGACAATGAGCAGTTCTTC. It specifies CSASSPSGGADNEQFF. The chain recombines TRBV20-1 with TRBJ2-1; 10 bases map to TRBD2. The CDR3 totals 16 residues. The J segment lost 5 bases and the V segment lost 3 bases, leaving 10 bases of the junction unmatched. Germline assignment: CDR1 DFQATT and CDR2 SNEGSKA (reference sequence).

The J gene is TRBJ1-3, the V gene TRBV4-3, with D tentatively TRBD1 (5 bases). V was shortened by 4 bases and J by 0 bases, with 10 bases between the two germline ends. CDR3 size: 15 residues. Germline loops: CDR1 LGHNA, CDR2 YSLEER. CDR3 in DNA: TGCGCCAGCAGCCGGGACCCAAGCTCTGGAAACACCATATATTTT. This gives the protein CASSRDPSSGNTIYF.

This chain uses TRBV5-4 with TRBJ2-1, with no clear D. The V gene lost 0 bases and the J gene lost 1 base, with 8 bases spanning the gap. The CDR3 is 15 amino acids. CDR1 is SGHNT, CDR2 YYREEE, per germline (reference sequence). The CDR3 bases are TGTGCCAGCAGCTTGGGACGGCAGTCCTACAATGAGCAGTTCTTC. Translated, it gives CASSLGRQSYNEQFF.

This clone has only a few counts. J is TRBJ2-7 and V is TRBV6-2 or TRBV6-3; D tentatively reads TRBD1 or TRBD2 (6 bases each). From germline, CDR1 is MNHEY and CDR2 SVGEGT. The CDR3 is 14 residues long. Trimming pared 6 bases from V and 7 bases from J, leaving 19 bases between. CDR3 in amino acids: CASSHPGGGREQYF. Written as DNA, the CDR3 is TGTGCCAGCAGCCACCCAGGTGGGGGGCGGGAGCAGTACTTC.